The 16 T cell receptor beta chains below were found in one sample sequenced in a study of cytomegalovirus exposure and HLA in healthy donors. The PCR made use of 60 Vbeta and 13 Jbeta primers. The assay was immunoSEQ multiplex PCR, and TCRdb's table has in-frame clones only and misses some. The sample shows 100,000 or so clones, roughly three quarters of them seen only once. The source material was PBMCs. The receptors derive from a female donor in good health and CMV-seropositive.

This sequence joins TRBV18 and TRBJ2-7; TRBD1 aligns across 9 bases. With 5 bases clipped from V and 7 bases from J, the junction kept 12 bases outside the gene matches. Looked up from germline, CDR1 is KGHSH and CDR2 is LQKENI. The CDR3 contains 15 residues. CDR3 sequence reads: CASSIGQGSYGEQYF. The CDR3 DNA reads as TGTGCCAGCTCAATTGGACAGGGGTCATACGGGGAGCAGTACTTC.

In DNA, the CDR3 is TGTGCCAGCAGCGCGGGACGGGAGACCCAGTACTTC. Its translation: CASSAGRETQYF. The rearrangement uses TRBV5-6 and TRBJ2-5; D perhaps matches TRBD2 (6 bases). The CDR3 consists of 12 residues. Trimming took 4 bases from V and 5 from J, leaving 9 bases between them. Germline V CDR1 and CDR2: SGHDT, YYEEEE.

The CDR3 loop is CASRDRDRGWDTQYF. The CDR3 region has the DNA TGTGCCAGCAGGGACCGGGACAGGGGGTGGGATACGCAGTATTTT. The chain couples TRBV11-2 to TRBJ2-3, with TRBD1 identical over 11 bases. V gave up 6 bases and J gave up 6 bases; unmatched junction bases: 8. The CDR3 is 15 amino acids. Germline V CDR1 and CDR2: SGHAT, FQNNGV.

V is TRBV2 and J is TRBJ1-1, with 7 nucleotides matching TRBD1. J was trimmed by 0 bases and V by 6 bases; bases with no gene match: 7. This CDR3 comprises 15 residues. The germline gives CDR1 SNHLY, CDR2 FYNNEI. In nucleotides, the CDR3 is TGTGCCAGCAGGCTCACAGGGGCGTTGAACACTGAAGCTTTCTTT. It yields the protein CASRLTGALNTEAFF.

The gene calls are TRBV27 and TRBJ2-7, with D possibly TRBD1 on 6 matching bases. The CDR3 totals 14 residues. Germline CDR1 reads MNHEY; CDR2 reads SMNVEV (reference sequence). Deletions cut 3 bases from V and 1 base from J, with 10 bases between. DNA for the CDR3: TGTGCCAGCAGTTTTACAGGGCAGTCCTACGAGCAGTACTTC. Translating gives CASSFTGQSYEQYF.

The chain joins TRBV5-1 to TRBJ2-3, with D perhaps matching TRBD1 (5 bases). V gave up 6 bases and J gave up 0 bases, with 11 bases separating them. This CDR3 has 14 amino acids. CDR1 is SGHRS and CDR2 is YFSETQ in the germline V gene. CDR3 DNA: TGCGCCAGCAACGAACAGGTTAGCACAGATACGCAGTATTTT. It encodes CASNEQVSTDTQYF.

Details on this clone: One end of the junction does not line up with germline, which may come from a read error. The V and J genes are TRBV10-3 and TRBJ2-7; 9 bases fit TRBD1. In germline, CDR1 is ENHRY, CDR2 SYGVKD. The CDR3 is 14 residues long. The CDR3 bases are TGTGCCGTCAGGTCGGACAGGGGCCTCTACGAGCAGTACTTC. Amino acid sequence: CAVRSDRGLYEQYF.

J is TRBJ2-7 and V is TRBV6-5, with D tentatively TRBD2 (6 bases). V was clipped by 8 bases and J by 0 bases, with 17 bases between them. CDR3 length equals 15 residues. CDR1 is MNHEY and CDR2 is SVGAGI in the germline V gene. CDR3 sequence reads: CASRRGPGVSYEQYF. As DNA, the CDR3 is TGTGCCAGCCGAAGGGGTCCGGGGGTCTCCTACGAGCAGTACTTC.

The rearrangement links TRBV14 to TRBJ2-3; D is perhaps TRBD1 (5 bases). The CDR3 spans 16 residues. Germline values: CDR1 SGHDN, CDR2 FVKESK. V dropped 0 bases and J dropped 1 base, with 11 bases sitting between them. The CDR3 DNA follows: TGTGCCAGCAGCCAAGAGAAGGGGCCCCGCACAGATACGCAGTATTTT. Translated: CASSQEKGPRTDTQYF.

The rearrangement links TRBV6-1 to TRBJ1-3; TRBD1 agrees at 10 bases. This CDR3 has 15 residues. J was trimmed by 8 bases and V by 3 bases; bases with no gene match: 7. Looked up from germline, CDR1 is MNHNS and CDR2 is SASEGT. As DNA, the CDR3 is TGTGCCAGCAGTGACGCGACAGGGGGCATTCACACCATATATTTT. Translating it yields CASSDATGGIHTIYF.

This clone came up a few times. CDR3 nucleotides: TGTGCCAGCAGCACAAACCCCGGGAGCAATCAGCCCCAGCATTTT. It is translated as CASSTNPGSNQPQHF. This sequence joins TRBV11-2 and TRBJ1-5; D is unresolved. The ends were cut back, 5 bases at V and 1 base at J, with 12 bases in the middle. CDR1 and CDR2 from the germline V gene are SGHAT and FQNNGV. The CDR3 consists of 15 residues.

About this clone itself: One end of the junction fails to match germline, which may point to a read error. V usage is TRBV7-9 and J usage is TRBJ2-3; 8 bases fit TRBD2. The CDR3 contains 17 residues. Germline V lookup: CDR1 SEHNR, CDR2 FQNEAQ (reference sequence). The CDR3 is CSSSFLAGVEGADTQYF. The CDR3 DNA sequence: TGTTCCAGCAGCTTCCTAGCGGGCGTGGAGGGAGCAGATACGCAGTATTTT. The complete variable domain, with remaining parts taken from reference TRBV7-9 and TRBJ2-3, reads DTGVSQNPRHKITKRGQNVTFRCDPISEHNRLYWYRQTLGQGPEFLTYFQNEAQLEKSRLLSDRFSAERPKGSFSTLEIQRTEQGDSAMYLCSSSFLAGVEGADTQYFGPGTRLTVL.

This CDR3 is CASTTGVDTQYF. CDR3 nucleotides: TGTGCCAGCACCACAGGAGTAGATACGCAGTATTTT. The chain uses TRBV6-5 and TRBJ2-3; TRBD1 might be the D (5 bases). Between the trimmed V and J ends, which lost 7 bases and 5 bases, there was a span of 10 bases. There are 12 residues in the CDR3. Looked up from germline, CDR1 is MNHEY and CDR2 is SVGAGI.

The chain links TRBV5-1 to TRBJ2-5; the match to TRBD1 covers 8 bases. The J call may be wrong; the DNA end is better matched by TRBJ2-7. Germline V gene lookup returns CDR1 SGHRS and CDR2 YFSETQ. This CDR3 region has 14 residues. The CDR3 nucleotides read TGCGCCAGCAGCTTGGGGGACAGGAAGGACGAGCAGTACTTC. This sequence encodes CASSLGDRKDEQYF.

V and J are TRBV18 and TRBJ1-5; no clear D. Per the germline V gene, CDR1 is KGHSH and CDR2 is LQKENI. V was trimmed by 3 bases and J by 2 bases, leaving 8 bases between them. This CDR3 has 14 residues. CDR3 protein: CASSPVVGNQPQHF. CDR3 bases: TGTGCCAGCTCACCGGTGGTAGGCAATCAGCCCCAGCATTTT. Filled out from reference TRBV18 and TRBJ1-5, the complete variable domain reads NAGVMQNPRHLVRRRGQEARLRCSPMKGHSHVYWYRQLPEEGLKFMVYLQKENIIDESGMPKERFSAEFPKEGPSILRIQQVVRGDSAAYFCASSPVVGNQPQHFGDGTRLSIL.

V usage is TRBV19 and J usage is TRBJ2-3; 9 bases line up with TRBD2. V was pared by 6 bases and J by 1 base, with 2 bases of the junction left unmatched. From germline, CDR1 is LNHDA and CDR2 SQIVND (reference sequence). The CDR3 contains 14 residues. The CDR3 region is CASRVAGGTDTQYF. CDR3 coding DNA: TGTGCCAGTAGGGTAGCGGGAGGCACAGATACGCAGTATTTT.